This TCR beta chain emerged from a study of shared clonotypes between healthy human individuals. Study-wide context: CD4 naive and memory got three plates each, CD8 naive two, CD8 memory one.

Naive CD8 cells were CD45RO-negative, positively selected for CCR7, excluding terminally differentiated effector memory CD45RA+ cells. Every one of the donors was a Caucasian adult that lived in Nashville, Tennessee. There are 17 residues in the CDR3. Trimming took 5 bases from V and 6 from J; bases not matched to a gene: 14. Germline V gene lookup returns CDR1 SEHNR and CDR2 FQNEAQ (reference sequence). Study-wide results and limits: A limitation of the genetic and exposure-history diversity represented arose from few donors.

A remark on this clone: Its matching antigen is unknown.

Some clones are missing from TCRdb's copy, which holds only in-frame ones; the method was immunoSEQ multiplex PCR. Of about 2.2 million clones detected, approximately 94% appear once; the ten largest clones hold 1.5% to 2%. This chain connects TRBV7-9 to TRBJ1-2; 11 nucleotides align to TRBD1. This TCR came from a young man in good health. Some clones in this sample may be carry-over from other donors' samples. Material for sequencing was naive CD8+ T cells from PBMCs. The CDR3 protein is CASSPFRGQGVSDGYTF. CDR3 nucleotide sequence: TGTGCCAGCAGCCCGTTCCGGGGACAGGGGGTGTCCGATGGCTACACCTTC.